The clone carrying this TCR beta chain was counted only a few times. These data come from a study of CD8 T cells in ankylosing spondylitis. The CDR3 loop spans 12 amino acids. CDR1 is SGHTA and CDR2 is FQGNSA in the germline V gene. V gave up 1 base and J gave up 5 bases, with 6 bases separating them. Quantitative 5'-RACE with molecular barcodes produced the TCR beta libraries. From the 5' RACE reads, TCRdb called clonotypes with MiXCR, one entry per CDR3 protein. Seen here are about 130,000 distinct CDR3 sequences, 9.3% observed once, and the top ten hold 2.5% to 3.5%. V usage is TRBV7-2 and J usage is TRBJ2-7, with unresolved D. This receptor was taken from a male donor with ankylosing spondylitis or in good health (not recorded which). The sequenced sample consisted of blood, either unsorted or a sorted T cell fraction (not recorded which). The CDR3 loop is CASSLGWDEQYF. DNA of the CDR3: TGTGCCAGCAGCTTAGGATGGGACGAGCAGTACTTC.